Listed here are 25 T cell receptor beta chains from one sample, sequenced in a study of identical twins (dated by TCRdb to 2016 to 2017). The library was made by 5' RACE. The data were produced on an Illumina HiSeq 2000. The public reads were reanalyzed by TCRdb: fastp trimming at Q25, MiXCR alignment, in-frame beta chains only. Each record represents a unique CDR3 protein, reported with the most common genes and DNA among its rows. This sample holds some 1,700,000 distinct CDR3 sequences; under 35% were observed only once. About 0.27% of the sample is held by the ten biggest clonotypes. Source material: cord blood. The receptors come from a newborn girl in good health.

This clonotype occurred a few times. The chain carries TRBV9 and TRBJ2-2; perhaps TRBD2 as D (6 bases). The CDR3 contains 16 residues. Trimming removed 0 bases from V and 5 bases from J, with 14 bases in between. Per the germline V gene, CDR1 is SGDLS and CDR2 is YYNGEE. Here the CDR3 reads CASSVGSGGGTGELFF. The CDR3 nucleotides are TGTGCCAGCAGCGTAGGGTCCGGGGGAGGTACCGGGGAGCTGTTTTTT.

The V and J genes are TRBV20-1 and TRBJ2-7; tentatively, D is TRBD1 (5 bases). V was pared by 7 bases and J by 2 bases, with 12 bases between. Germline values: CDR1 DFQATT, CDR2 SNEGSKA (reference sequence). The CDR3 covers 12 residues. CDR3 sequence (DNA): TGCAGTGGTTCACAGGCCACCTACGAGCAGTACTTC. Protein product: CSGSQATYEQYF.

The chain links TRBV27 to TRBJ1-2; 7 bases agree with TRBD1. CDR1 MNHEY and CDR2 SMNVEV come from the germline V gene (reference sequence). The CDR3 covers 14 residues. V dropped 4 bases and J dropped 2; count of bases not matched to a gene: 4. Here the CDR3 reads CASSWAGGNYGYTF. The CDR3 DNA sequence: TGTGCCAGCAGTTGGGCAGGGGGGAACTATGGCTACACCTTC.

The J gene is TRBJ2-2, the V gene TRBV7-9; TRBD2 matches 8 bases. The J segment lost 0 bases and the V segment lost 1 base, leaving 1 base of the junction unmatched. Germline loops: CDR1 SEHNR, CDR2 FQNEAQ (reference sequence). This CDR3 contains 16 residues. CDR3: CASSLGGLANTGELFF. Here the CDR3 DNA reads TGTGCCAGCAGCTTAGGGGGACTAGCGAACACCGGGGAGCTGTTTTTT.

This clonotype was recorded a few times. The V gene is TRBV28, the J gene TRBJ2-7; TRBD1 aligns across 9 bases. The V gene's germline CDR1 is MDHEN and CDR2 SYDVKM. Trimming at V came to 5 bases and at J to 4 bases, leaving 6 bases not matched to a gene. This CDR3 spans 14 amino acids. The DNA of the CDR3 is TGTGCCAGCAGTGGCCACAGGGGGCCGTACGAGCAGTACTTC. This codes for CASSGHRGPYEQYF.

CDR3 region: CSARYRGSSYEQYF. The CDR3, as DNA: TGCAGTGCTAGGTATCGGGGGAGCTCCTACGAGCAGTACTTC. This chain uses TRBV20-1 with TRBJ2-7, with D possibly being TRBD2 (6 bases). CDR1 is DFQATT and CDR2 is SNEGSKA in the germline V gene (reference sequence). Trimming pared 3 bases from V and 0 bases from J, leaving 12 bases between. The CDR3 covers 14 residues.

This clonotype was seen a handful of times. This sequence joins TRBV24-1 and TRBJ2-2; D not certain. This CDR3 is 13 amino acids long. Germline lookup yields CDR1 KGHDR and CDR2 SFDVKD. The germline V and J ends were trimmed by 4 bases and 1 base, with 3 bases remaining between them. Here the CDR3 reads CATSDWNTGELFF. The CDR3 DNA reads as TGTGCCACCAGTGACTGGAACACCGGGGAGCTGTTTTTT.

J is TRBJ1-1 and V is TRBV5-1, with TRBD1 as a possible D gene (6 bases). Germline values: CDR1 SGHRS, CDR2 YFSETQ. Between the trimmed V and J ends, which lost 1 base and 3 bases, there was a span of 10 bases. This CDR3 region has 14 residues. The CDR3 nucleotides read TGCGCCAGCAGCTTGTCAGGGGTGTACACTGAAGCTTTCTTT. It encodes CASSLSGVYTEAFF.

V gene TRBV7-8 combines with J gene TRBJ2-7; 7 nucleotides agree with TRBD2. Per the germline V gene, CDR1 is SGHVS and CDR2 is FQNEAQ. V lost 11 bases, J lost 3 bases, and 13 bases stayed unmatched. This CDR3 comprises 14 residues. The CDR3 reads CASKQASGHYEQYF. CDR3 DNA sequence: TGTGCCTCAAAGCAGGCTAGCGGTCACTACGAGCAGTACTTC.

This chain uses TRBV7-6 with TRBJ2-5; 7 bases line up with TRBD2. Trimming cost V 1 base and J 5 bases; bases outside gene matches: 10. Germline V lookup: CDR1 SGHVS, CDR2 FNYEAQ. The CDR3 has 16 amino acids. Here the CDR3 reads CASSLGPSGVSETQYF. Here the CDR3 DNA reads TGTGCCAGCAGCTTAGGTCCTAGCGGCGTCTCGGAGACCCAGTACTTC.

The rearrangement links TRBV20-1 to TRBJ1-4; D gene ambiguous. Germline V lookup: CDR1 DFQATT, CDR2 SNEGSKA (reference sequence). Trimming removed 6 bases from V and 0 bases from J, with 5 bases in between. The CDR3 is 12 residues long. Here the CDR3 DNA reads TGCAGTGCAAGCGCAACTAATGAAAAACTGTTTTTT. Its protein is CSASATNEKLFF.

The table lists this clonotype with many counts. The V and J genes are TRBV12-3 or TRBV12-4 and TRBJ1-2; 7 nucleotides agree with TRBD1. The ends lost 6 bases at V and 5 bases at J; junction bases unmatched: 15. The CDR3 is 16 residues long. The CDR3 DNA reads TGTGCCAGCAGCCGACCCACCCAGGGGGGATTTTATGGCTACACCTTC. This gives the protein CASSRPTQGGFYGYTF.

This clonotype has only a few counts. For the CDR3, the DNA is TGTGCCAGCAGTCTCCGGGACAGGGGACTCTATGGCTACACCTTC. It yields the protein CASSLRDRGLYGYTF. The chain couples TRBV27 to TRBJ1-2, with TRBD1 matching over 10 bases. Per germline, CDR1 MNHEY and CDR2 SMNVEV (reference sequence). The CDR3 sequence is 15 residues long. V was pared by 5 bases and J by 4 bases, with 7 bases of the junction left unmatched.

V gene TRBV10-3 combines with J gene TRBJ1-5; the D is unclear. Trimming shortened V by 3 bases and J by 0 bases, and 12 bases separated the two germline ends. The CDR3 length is 16 residues. Germline V lookup: CDR1 ENHRY, CDR2 SYGVKD. Here the CDR3 DNA reads TGTGCCATCAGTGACCGAGGTACCTATAGCAATCAGCCCCAGCATTTT. It specifies CAISDRGTYSNQPQHF.

The chain uses TRBV20-1 and TRBJ2-3; TRBD1 matches 9 bases. This CDR3 has 16 residues. Germline V gene data show CDR1 as DFQATT and CDR2 as SNEGSKA (reference sequence). V shed 5 bases, J shed 0 bases, and the junction held 9 bases outside the gene matches. The CDR3 bases are TGCAGTGCTTTGCACAGGGGGCGACCTAGCACAGATACGCAGTATTTT. Protein product: CSALHRGRPSTDTQYF.

This clonotype was seen only a few times. The genes are TRBV12-3 or TRBV12-4 and TRBJ2-3; D is unclear. V was cut by 6 bases and J by 6 bases, with 13 bases left in between. The CDR3 is 13 amino acids. CDR3 sequence reads: CASSPTMADTQYF. The CDR3 coding sequence is TGTGCCAGCAGCCCTACTATGGCGGATACGCAGTATTTT.

The gene calls are TRBV20-1 and TRBJ1-6, with TRBD1 as a possible D gene (6 bases). Trimming pared 6 bases from V and 0 bases from J, leaving 12 bases between. Germline-derived CDR1 and CDR2 are DFQATT and SNEGSKA (reference sequence). The CDR3 covers 15 residues. The CDR3 is CSAGEQGSYNSPLHF. Here the CDR3 DNA reads TGCAGTGCGGGGGAACAGGGCTCCTATAATTCACCCCTCCACTTT.

The CDR3 is CAGQGAGGQPQHF. CDR3 in DNA: TGTGCCGGGCAGGGGGCGGGTGGTCAGCCCCAGCATTTT. The chain is built from TRBV6-1 and TRBJ1-5, with 8 bases aligning to TRBD1. The length of the CDR3 is 13 residues. The trim removed 11 bases at V and 6 bases at J, leaving 9 bases unmatched. The germline CDR1 and CDR2 sequences are MNHNS and SASEGT.

This clonotype came up a few times. This chain joins TRBV25-1 and TRBJ1-4; 7 bases fit TRBD1. V shed 3 bases and J 4 bases; nucleotides not matched to a gene: 2. The CDR3 contains 14 residues. CDR1 and CDR2 (germline): MGHDK, SYGVNS. The CDR3 nucleotides are TGTGCCAGCAGTGAGGCAGGGGGTAATGAAAAACTGTTTTTT. Translation: CASSEAGGNEKLFF.

This chain joins TRBV25-1 and TRBJ2-3; D is possibly TRBD1 (8 bases). V gave up 6 bases and J gave up 3 bases, with 16 bases separating them. The CDR3 runs 15 residues. Per the germline V gene, CDR1 is MGHDK and CDR2 is SYGVNS. The CDR3 region is CASRNRGGWTDTQYF. CDR3 nucleotide sequence: TGTGCCAGCAGAAACAGGGGGGGGTGGACAGATACGCAGTATTTT.

V and J are TRBV4-1 and TRBJ1-3; D unclear. Between the trimmed V and J ends, which lost 0 bases and 3 bases, there was a span of 3 bases. CDR3 length equals 13 residues. Germline CDR1 reads MGHRA; CDR2 reads YSYEKL. DNA of the CDR3: TGCGCCAGCAGCCAAGATCATGGAAACACCATATATTTT. It codes for CASSQDHGNTIYF.

The V and J genes are TRBV9 and TRBJ1-2, with D unclear. The CDR3 has 17 residues. Germline V gives CDR1 SGDLS, CDR2 YYNGEE. V lost 0 bases, J lost 1 base, and 16 bases lay in between. This chain's CDR3 is CASSVGAGKGVNYGYTF. CDR3 nucleotide sequence: TGTGCCAGCAGCGTAGGGGCAGGCAAGGGAGTTAACTATGGCTACACCTTC.

A single count supports this clonotype. The chain uses TRBV11-2 and TRBJ1-1, with no clear D. From germline, CDR1 is SGHAT and CDR2 FQNNGV. The V end was cut by 5 bases, the J end by 0 bases, with 10 bases between. The CDR3 consists of 14 residues. DNA of the CDR3: TGTGCCAGCAGCGGATGGGTGGTGAACACTGAAGCTTTCTTT. Translation gives CASSGWVVNTEAFF. The full variable domain, in which reference TRBV11-2 and TRBJ1-1 provide the parts outside the CDR3, is EAGVAQSPRYKIIEKRQSVAFWCNPISGHATLYWYQQILGQGPKLLIQFQNNGVVDDSQLPKDRFSAERLKGVDSTLKIQPAKLEDSAVYLCASSGWVVNTEAFFGQGTRLTVV.

This clonotype has a handful of counts. The gene calls are TRBV5-5 and TRBJ2-7; perhaps TRBD2 as D (5 bases). Between the trimmed V and J ends, which lost 0 bases and 2 bases, there was a span of 12 bases. Germline V gives CDR1 SGHKS, CDR2 YYEKEE (reference sequence). The CDR3 loop spans 15 amino acids. This CDR3 reads CASSLVGSPPYEQYF. CDR3 coding DNA: TGTGCCAGCAGCTTGGTTGGGAGTCCTCCCTACGAGCAGTACTTC.

V usage is TRBV7-6 and J usage is TRBJ2-3; tentatively, D is TRBD1 (6 bases). The CDR3 is 15 amino acids. V was cut by 5 bases and J by 2 bases, with 14 bases left in between. CDR1 is SGHVS and CDR2 is FNYEAQ in the germline V gene. The CDR3 here is CASSPTGLSTDTQYF. CDR3 nucleotides: TGTGCCAGCAGCCCCACAGGGCTATCCACAGATACGCAGTATTTT. The whole variable domain, filled in from reference TRBV7-6 and TRBJ2-3, reads GAGVSQSPRYKVTKRGQDVALRCDPISGHVSLYWYRQALGQGPEFLTYFNYEAQQDKSGLPNDRFSAERPEGSISTLTIQRTEQRDSAMYRCASSPTGLSTDTQYFGPGTRLTVL.